This record looks at one TCR beta chain sequence and its context. Clones were sequenced by immunoSEQ multiplex PCR, and TCRdb holds only the in-frame ones, with some missing. This sample yields over 150,000 clones, of which 95% to 96% are seen a single time; 0.95% to 1.1% belongs to the top ten. The sample originates from a study of control samples from healthy donors and cancer patients. This CDR3 is built from 16 residues. Germline V lookup: CDR1 MDHEN, CDR2 SYDVKM. With 7 bases removed from V and 3 bases from J, the gap between germline ends came to 21 bases. The genes are TRBV28 and TRBJ2-5, with D perhaps matching TRBD1 (6 bases). This TCR derives from a woman aged 30 to 39 in good health. Sequencing input: blood. CDR3 in amino acids: CASISISRGGKETQYF. CDR3 sequence (DNA): TGTGCCAGCATATCTATTTCCAGGGGTGGGAAAGAGACCCAGTACTTC.